The source of this TCR beta chain is a study of type 1 and type 2 diabetes patients (dated by TCRdb to 2016 to 2017). Notes on the research overall: The cohort comprised some ten type 1 diabetes patients, a few type 2 diabetes patients and about six nondiabetic controls recruited in China. Across the study, CD4+ and CD8+ T cells were positively selected from PBMCs by means of CD4 or CD8 MicroBeads on MACS columns. The whole study generated 18,976,912 paired-end reads. The study used high-throughput sequencing to profile TCRbeta repertoires and compare individuals with type 1 diabetes, type 2 diabetes and no diabetes. Type 2 diabetes patients were used as a disease comparison group for the type 1 diabetes patients. Similar V gene usage was observed when approximately 21-cycle and roughly 25-cycle amplification were compared, suggesting similar primer efficiencies and random PCR bias. The TCRbeta libraries underwent paired-end sequencing on Illumina HiSeq 2000 or MiSeq instruments.

Taken from the germline V gene (reference sequence), the CDR1 and CDR2 loops are LNHDA and SQIVND. Counted from cysteine to phenylalanine, this CDR3 has 16 amino acids. Of the read, only the CDR3 DNA is kept; its 48 bases are in frame from base 1. After removal of 4 bases from V and 2 bases from J, the junction retains 10 bases not matched to a gene. A note on this clonotype: It lacks a known antigen. No base-level quality is on record; no much larger clone is a single base apart.

TCRdb names Illumina MiSeq as the instrument used. Genomic DNA from sorted T cell subsets served as template for TCRbeta CDR3 amplification. The TCRbeta CDR3 region was amplified by multiplex PCR using 30 forward and 13 reverse primers. PCR products were purified with AMPure XP beads, then indices and adaptors were added in a second approximately 26-cycle PCR. Before sequencing, the QIAquick Gel Extraction Kit was used to gel-purify the libraries. Under the source paper's analysis protocol: Paired-end reads were merged with FLASH and aligned to IMGT V, D and J germline references using IgBLAST. Reads with below 70% alignment identity to germline references were discarded, and 9 million to 14 million reads were retained study-wide. CDR3 boundaries, reading frame and productivity were assigned following IMGT definitions. A highly-expanded clone was defined as any clone making up 1% or more of reads, and normalized Shannon entropy served as the measure of diversity. Unpaired two-tailed t-tests were used to test for differences in Shannon entropy between groups. The public sequencing data were trimmed at Q25 with fastp and processed into clonotypes with MiXCR by TCRdb, which kept only in-frame beta chains. Every entry covers one CDR3 protein and lists the most common genes and DNA from its rows. TCRdb assigned the V and J calls; the authors' analysis was not used. For this sample there are under 300,000 distinct CDR3 sequences; around 47% appear just once. The ten largest clones capture roughly an eighth of the sample.

Every diabetic patient fulfilled standard classification criteria for type 1 or type 2 diabetes, and glucose and C-peptide were measured using WHO-recommended methods. Exclusion applied to any donor with other autoimmune diseases or infections within the previous four weeks. An approximately 10-milliliter sample of peripheral blood was drawn from every participant. LymphoPrep density separation was used to isolate PBMCs. The paper's findings and limits, for the study overall: Highly correlated V and J gene usage patterns were observed for type 2 diabetes and control samples, with an average of around 0.97 between samples. Because only a limited number of T2D and control samples were sequenced, some T1D-only HECs might also be present in more T2D or control samples. The study groups were not matched for age and gender, which could possibly have biased interpretation. In both CD4+ and CD8+ T cells, type 2 diabetes repertoires were highly diverse, with diversity significantly greater than that of type 1 diabetes repertoires. Few highly-expanded CD4+ clones, median one, were found in type 2 diabetes patients, accounting for a median about 4.1% of reads.

This TCR derives from a man between 18 and 29 years old with type 2 diabetes. The sequenced sample was peripheral blood mononuclear cells (PBMCs). The chain uses TRBV19 and TRBJ1-1, with 7 bases aligning to TRBD1. The nucleotide sequence reads as follows: TGTGCCAGTAGTACCCTACCGGGACAGCCTAACACTGAAGCTTTCTTT. Its translation is CASSTLPGQPNTEAFF.